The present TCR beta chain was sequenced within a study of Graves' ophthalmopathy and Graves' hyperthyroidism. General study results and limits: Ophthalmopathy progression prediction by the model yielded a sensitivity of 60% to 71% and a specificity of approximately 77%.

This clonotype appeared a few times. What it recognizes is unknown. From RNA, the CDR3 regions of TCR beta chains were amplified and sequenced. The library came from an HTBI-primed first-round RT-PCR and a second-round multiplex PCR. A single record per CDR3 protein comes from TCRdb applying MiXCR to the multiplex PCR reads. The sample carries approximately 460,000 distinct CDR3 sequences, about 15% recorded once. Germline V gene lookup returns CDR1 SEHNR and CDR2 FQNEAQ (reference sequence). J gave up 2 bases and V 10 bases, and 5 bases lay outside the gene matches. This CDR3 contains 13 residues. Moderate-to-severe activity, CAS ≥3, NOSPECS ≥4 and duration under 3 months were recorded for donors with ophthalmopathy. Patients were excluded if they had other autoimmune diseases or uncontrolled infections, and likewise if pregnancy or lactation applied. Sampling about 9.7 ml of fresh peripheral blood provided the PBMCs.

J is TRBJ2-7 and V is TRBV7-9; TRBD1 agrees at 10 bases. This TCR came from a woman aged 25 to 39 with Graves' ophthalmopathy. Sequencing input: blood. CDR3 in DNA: TGTGCCATCCAGGGACAGGGGCCCTACGAGCAGTACTTC. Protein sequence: CAIQGQGPYEQYF.